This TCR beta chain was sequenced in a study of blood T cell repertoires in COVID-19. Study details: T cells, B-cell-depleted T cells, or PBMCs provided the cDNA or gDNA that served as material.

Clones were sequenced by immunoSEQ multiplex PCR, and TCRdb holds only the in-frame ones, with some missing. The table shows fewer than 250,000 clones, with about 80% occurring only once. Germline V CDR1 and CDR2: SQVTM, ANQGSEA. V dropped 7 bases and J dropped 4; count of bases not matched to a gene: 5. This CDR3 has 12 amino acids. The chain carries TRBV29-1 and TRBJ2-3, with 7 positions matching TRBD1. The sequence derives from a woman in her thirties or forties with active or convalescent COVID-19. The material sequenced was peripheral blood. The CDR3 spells CSAQQGPDTQYF. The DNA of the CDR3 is TGCAGCGCGCAACAGGGGCCAGATACGCAGTATTTT.